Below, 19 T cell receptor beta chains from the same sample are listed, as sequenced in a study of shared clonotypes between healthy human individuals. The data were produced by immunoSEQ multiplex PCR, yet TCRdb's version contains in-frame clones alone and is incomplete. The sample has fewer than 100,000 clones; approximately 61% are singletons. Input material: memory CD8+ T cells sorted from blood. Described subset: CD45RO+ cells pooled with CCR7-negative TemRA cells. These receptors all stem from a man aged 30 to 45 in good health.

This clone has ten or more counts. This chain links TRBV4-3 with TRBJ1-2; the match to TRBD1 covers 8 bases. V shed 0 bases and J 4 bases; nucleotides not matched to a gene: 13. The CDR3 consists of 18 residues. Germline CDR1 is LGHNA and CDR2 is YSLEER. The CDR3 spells CASSQDRDRMMIRYGYTF. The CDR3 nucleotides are TGCGCCAGCAGCCAAGATCGGGACAGGATGATGATTCGCTATGGCTACACCTTC.

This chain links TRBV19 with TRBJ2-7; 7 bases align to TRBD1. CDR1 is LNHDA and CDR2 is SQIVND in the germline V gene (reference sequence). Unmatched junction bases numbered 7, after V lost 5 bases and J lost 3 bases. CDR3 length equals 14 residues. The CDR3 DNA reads TGTGCCAGTAGTTTACCGGACAGGAACTACGAGCAGTACTTC. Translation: CASSLPDRNYEQYF.

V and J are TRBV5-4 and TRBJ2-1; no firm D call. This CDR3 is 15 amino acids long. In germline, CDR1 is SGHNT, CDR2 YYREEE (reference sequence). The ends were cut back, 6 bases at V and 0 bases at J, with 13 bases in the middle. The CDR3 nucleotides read TGTGCCAGCACCCTCGGCGGAAGCTCCTACAATGAGCAGTTCTTC. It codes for CASTLGGSSYNEQFF.

The CDR3 here is CASSPLAGVTDTQYF. For the CDR3, the DNA is TGTGCCAGCAGCCCTCTAGCGGGCGTCACAGATACGCAGTATTTT. The rearrangement joins TRBV6-5 to TRBJ2-3; 8 nucleotides match TRBD2. With V trimmed by 6 bases and J by 2 bases, 7 bases remained unmatched. Germline V gene lookup returns CDR1 MNHEY and CDR2 SVGAGI. This CDR3 is 15 amino acids long.

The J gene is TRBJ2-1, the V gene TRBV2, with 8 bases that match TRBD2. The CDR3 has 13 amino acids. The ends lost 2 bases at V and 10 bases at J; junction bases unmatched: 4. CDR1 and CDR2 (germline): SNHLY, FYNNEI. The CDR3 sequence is CASSETLADEQFF. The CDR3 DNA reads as TGTGCCAGCAGTGAAACACTAGCGGACGAGCAGTTCTTC.

The CDR3 loop is CASSYSIGGGSDEQYF. The CDR3 bases are TGTGCCAGCAGTTACTCGATCGGAGGGGGAAGCGACGAGCAGTACTTC. The rearrangement uses TRBV6-5 and TRBJ2-7; possibly TRBD1 or TRBD2 for D (6 bases each). Deletions cut 0 bases from V and 5 bases from J, with 17 bases between. There are 16 residues in the CDR3. CDR1 and CDR2 from the germline V gene are MNHEY and SVGAGI.

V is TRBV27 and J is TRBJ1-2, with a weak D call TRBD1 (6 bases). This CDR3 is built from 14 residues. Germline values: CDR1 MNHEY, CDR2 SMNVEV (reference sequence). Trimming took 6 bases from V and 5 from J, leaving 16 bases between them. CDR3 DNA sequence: TGTGCCAGCAGATGGGGGCAGGGAGGATATGGCTACACCTTC. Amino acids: CASRWGQGGYGYTF.

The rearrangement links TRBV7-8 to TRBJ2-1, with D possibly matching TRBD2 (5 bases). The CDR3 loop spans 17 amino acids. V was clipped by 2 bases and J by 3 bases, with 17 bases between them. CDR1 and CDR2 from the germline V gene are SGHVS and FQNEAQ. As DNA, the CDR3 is TGTGCCAGCAGCTTAAGTGGGAACATCGGGGACTACAATGAGCAGTTCTTC. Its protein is CASSLSGNIGDYNEQFF.

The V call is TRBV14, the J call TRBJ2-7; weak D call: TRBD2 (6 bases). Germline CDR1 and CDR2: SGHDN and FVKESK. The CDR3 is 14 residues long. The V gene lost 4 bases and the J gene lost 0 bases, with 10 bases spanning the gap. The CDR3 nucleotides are TGTGCCAGCAGCCCGGAGGGATTCTCCTACGAGCAGTACTTC. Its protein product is CASSPEGFSYEQYF.

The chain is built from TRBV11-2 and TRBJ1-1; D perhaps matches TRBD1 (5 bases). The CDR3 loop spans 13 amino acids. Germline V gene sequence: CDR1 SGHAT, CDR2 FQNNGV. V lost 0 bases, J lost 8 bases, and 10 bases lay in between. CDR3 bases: TGTGCCAGCAGCTTAGAAATAGGGGCCGAAGCTTTCTTT. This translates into CASSLEIGAEAFF.

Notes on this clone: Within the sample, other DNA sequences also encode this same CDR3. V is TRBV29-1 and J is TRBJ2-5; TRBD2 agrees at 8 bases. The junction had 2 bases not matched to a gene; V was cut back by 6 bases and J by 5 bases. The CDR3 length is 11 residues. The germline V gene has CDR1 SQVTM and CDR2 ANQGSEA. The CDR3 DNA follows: TGCAGCGTCGGCGGGAGGGAGACCCAGTACTTC. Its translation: CSVGGRETQYF.

The CDR3 nucleotides are TGTGCCAGCAGTGAAGAGACAGGGACTGGGGCCAACGTCCTGACTTTC. Its translation is CASSEETGTGANVLTF. The V call is TRBV6-1, the J call TRBJ2-6; 7 positions match TRBD1. Germline lookup yields CDR1 MNHNS and CDR2 SASEGT. With V trimmed by 1 base and J by 2 bases, 2 bases remained unmatched. The CDR3 is 16 amino acids.

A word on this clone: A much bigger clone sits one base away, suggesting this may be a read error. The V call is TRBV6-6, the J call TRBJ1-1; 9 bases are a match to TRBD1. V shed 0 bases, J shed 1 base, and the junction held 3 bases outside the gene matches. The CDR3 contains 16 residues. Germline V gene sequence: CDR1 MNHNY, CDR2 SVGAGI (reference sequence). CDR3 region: CASSYSSGQGNTEAFF. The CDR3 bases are TGTGCCAGCAGTTACTCGTCGGGACAGGGGAACACTGAAGCTTTCTTT.

This CDR3 is CASSLAADFSYNEQFF. The CDR3 DNA is TGTGCCAGCAGCTTAGCGGCGGATTTCTCCTACAATGAGCAGTTCTTC. The rearrangement uses TRBV11-1 and TRBJ2-1; D not certain. The CDR3 sequence is 16 residues long. V lost 0 bases to trimming and J lost 0 bases, with 9 bases between them. Germline V gene data show CDR1 as SGHAT and CDR2 as FQDESV (reference sequence). Drawing the rest from reference TRBV11-1 and TRBJ2-1, the complete variable domain is EAEVAQSPRYKITEKSQAVAFWCDPISGHATLYWYRQILGQGPELLVQFQDESVVDDSQLPKDRFSAERLKGVDSTLKIQPAELGDSAMYLCASSLAADFSYNEQFFGPGTRLTVL.

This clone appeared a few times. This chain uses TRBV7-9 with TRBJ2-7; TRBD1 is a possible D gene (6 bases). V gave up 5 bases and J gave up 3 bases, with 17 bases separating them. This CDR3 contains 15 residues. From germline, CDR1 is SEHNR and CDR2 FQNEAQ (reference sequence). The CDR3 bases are TGTGCCAGCAGCCCCGGGACACTAGTCCACTACGAGCAGTACTTC. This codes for CASSPGTLVHYEQYF.

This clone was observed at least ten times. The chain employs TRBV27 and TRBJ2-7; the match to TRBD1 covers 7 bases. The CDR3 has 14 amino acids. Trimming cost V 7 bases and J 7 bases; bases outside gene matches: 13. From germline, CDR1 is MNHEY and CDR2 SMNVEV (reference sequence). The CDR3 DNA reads TGTGCCAGCACCCCCCTCGACAGGGCGAGAGAGCAGTACTTC. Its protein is CASTPLDRAREQYF.

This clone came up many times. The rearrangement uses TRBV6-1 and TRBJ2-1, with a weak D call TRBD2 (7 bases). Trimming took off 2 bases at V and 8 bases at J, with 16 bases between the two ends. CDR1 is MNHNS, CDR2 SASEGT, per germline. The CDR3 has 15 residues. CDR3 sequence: CASSELGGGSYEQFF. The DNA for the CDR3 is TGTGCCAGCAGTGAACTCGGGGGCGGGAGCTATGAGCAGTTCTTC.

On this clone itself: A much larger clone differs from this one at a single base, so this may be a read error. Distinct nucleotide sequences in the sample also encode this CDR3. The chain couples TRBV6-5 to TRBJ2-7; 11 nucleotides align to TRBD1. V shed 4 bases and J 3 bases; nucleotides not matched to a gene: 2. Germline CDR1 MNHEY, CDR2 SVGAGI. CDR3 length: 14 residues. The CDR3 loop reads CASSSGTGGYEQYF. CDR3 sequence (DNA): TGTGCCAGCAGTTCAGGGACAGGGGGCTACGAGCAGTACTTC.

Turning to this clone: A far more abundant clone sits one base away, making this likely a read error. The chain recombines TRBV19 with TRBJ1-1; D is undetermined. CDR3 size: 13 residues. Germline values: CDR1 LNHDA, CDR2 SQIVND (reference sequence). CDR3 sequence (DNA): TGCGCCAGCAGCCCCCAACGGAACACTGAAGCTTTCTTT. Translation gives CASSPQRNTEAFF.